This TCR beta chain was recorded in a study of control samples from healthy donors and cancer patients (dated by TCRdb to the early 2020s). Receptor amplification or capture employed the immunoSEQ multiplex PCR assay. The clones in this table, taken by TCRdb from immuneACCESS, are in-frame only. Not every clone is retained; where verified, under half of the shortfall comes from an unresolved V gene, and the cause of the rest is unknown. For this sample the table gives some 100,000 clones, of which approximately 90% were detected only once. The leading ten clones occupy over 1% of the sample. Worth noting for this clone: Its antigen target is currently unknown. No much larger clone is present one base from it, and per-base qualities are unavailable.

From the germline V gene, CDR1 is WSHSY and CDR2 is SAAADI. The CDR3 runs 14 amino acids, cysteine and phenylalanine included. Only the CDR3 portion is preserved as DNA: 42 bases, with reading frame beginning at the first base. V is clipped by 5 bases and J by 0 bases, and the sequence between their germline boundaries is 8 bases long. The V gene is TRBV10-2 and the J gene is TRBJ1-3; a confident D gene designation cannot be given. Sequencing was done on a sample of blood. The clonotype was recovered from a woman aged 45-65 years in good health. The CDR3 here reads CASSTGDSGNTIYF. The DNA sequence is TGCGCCAGCAGTACGGGCGACTCTGGAAACACCATATATTTT.